What follows are 17 T cell receptor beta chains derived from one specimen sequenced in a study of OX40 agonist ivuxolimab in advanced cancers. Libraries were built with the immunoSEQ multiplex PCR assay. TCRdb re-hosts the immuneACCESS table, in-frame sequences only. Its copies lack some clones; in the studies checked, an unresolved V gene accounts for under half of them, and the cause for the rest is not known. The sample table contains around 66,000 clones; only one count was recorded for 85% of them. The ten top clones hold approximately 3.7% of the sample. The input for sequencing was CD4+ or CD8+ T cells sorted from blood, taken in a trial of the OX40 agonist ivuxolimab. These receptor sequences come from an adult with an advanced solid tumor such as melanoma, head and neck, liver or kidney cancer.

In DNA form, the CDR3 reads TGTGCCAGCAGCTCCGGGACAGCTCCCACCGGGGAGCTGTTTTTT. Protein: CASSSGTAPTGELFF. The chain carries TRBV9 and TRBJ2-2; 7 nucleotides agree with TRBD1. CDR3 length: 15 residues. V gave up 4 bases and J gave up 4 bases; unmatched junction bases: 7. CDR1 and CDR2 from the germline V gene are SGDLS and YYNGEE.

The chain has TRBV11-1 and TRBJ1-6; 8 positions agree with TRBD1. V gave up 4 bases and J gave up 7 bases; unmatched junction bases: 12. This CDR3 region has 17 residues. Germline V gives CDR1 SGHAT, CDR2 FQDESV (reference sequence). The CDR3 nucleotides read TGTGCCAGCAGCTCCCTCGGGCAGGGGGCGAGAAATTCACCCCTCCACTTT. This gives the protein CASSSLGQGARNSPLHF. The complete variable domain, with remaining parts taken from reference TRBV11-1 and TRBJ1-6, reads EAEVAQSPRYKITEKSQAVAFWCDPISGHATLYWYRQILGQGPELLVQFQDESVVDDSQLPKDRFSAERLKGVDSTLKIQPAELGDSAMYLCASSSLGQGARNSPLHFGNGTRLTVT.

This chain links TRBV27 with TRBJ1-1; D is uncertain. V dropped 6 bases and J dropped 10 bases, with 15 bases sitting between them. Germline values: CDR1 MNHEY, CDR2 SMNVEV (reference sequence). CDR3 length: 12 amino acids. The CDR3 reads CASRGDPGRAFF. In DNA, the CDR3 is TGTGCCAGCAGGGGTGACCCGGGGAGAGCTTTCTTT.

The chain employs TRBV7-2 and TRBJ2-1, with D hard to call. V gave up 1 base and J gave up 5 bases, with 6 bases separating them. CDR1 is SGHTA, CDR2 FQGNSA, per germline. The CDR3 runs 13 residues. In nucleotides, the CDR3 is TGTGCCAGCAGCTTAGATCGAGACAATGAGCAGTTCTTC. Protein: CASSLDRDNEQFF.

This clone was seen a few times. The chain uses TRBV6-1 and TRBJ1-5; a weak D match, TRBD1 (6 bases). The CDR3 length is 15 residues. V lost 6 bases and J 0 bases, leaving 12 bases between the germline ends. From germline, CDR1 is MNHNS and CDR2 SASEGT. This CDR3 reads CASRVVGGSNQPQHF. The CDR3 nucleotides read TGTGCCAGCAGGGTTGTAGGGGGTAGCAATCAGCCCCAGCATTTT.

The chain is built from TRBV6-1 and TRBJ2-5; D call uncertain. The CDR3 extends over 12 amino acids. Germline V lookup: CDR1 MNHNS, CDR2 SASEGT. With 5 bases removed from V and 6 bases from J, the gap between germline ends came to 10 bases. The CDR3 bases are TGTGCCAGCAGTACATCCCTCCAGACCCAGTACTTC. Translated, it gives CASSTSLQTQYF.

The rearrangement links TRBV9 to TRBJ2-1, with D perhaps matching TRBD2 (5 bases). This CDR3 has 13 amino acids. The germline V gene encodes CDR1 SGDLS and CDR2 YYNGEE. Trimming removed 0 bases at V and 8 bases at J, with 9 bases between. CDR3 amino acids: CASSVALDYEQFF. The CDR3 DNA is TGTGCCAGCAGCGTAGCCCTGGACTATGAGCAGTTCTTC.

The chain carries TRBV5-1 and TRBJ2-1, with 8 bases aligning to TRBD2. The V and J ends lost 0 bases and 9 bases, in that order; junction bases with no gene match: 11. Per germline, CDR1 SGHRS and CDR2 YFSETQ. This CDR3 spans 16 amino acids. The CDR3 protein is CASSLGRGSGVFEQFF. CDR3 in DNA: TGCGCCAGCAGCTTGGGGAGGGGTAGCGGGGTTTTTGAGCAGTTCTTC.

The chain employs TRBV19 and TRBJ2-7; TRBD2 matches at 11 bases. The CDR3 has 13 amino acids. The V and J ends lost 4 bases and 4 bases, in that order; junction bases with no gene match: 0. The V gene's germline CDR1 is LNHDA and CDR2 SQIVND (reference sequence). CDR3 residues: CASSRTSGYEQYF. The CDR3 DNA is TGTGCCAGTAGTAGGACTAGCGGGTACGAGCAGTACTTC.

The chain uses TRBV12-5 and TRBJ2-2; D is uncertain. With 1 base removed from V and 4 bases from J, the gap between germline ends came to 7 bases. CDR1 is LGHNT and CDR2 is FRNRAP in the germline V gene. The CDR3 length is 14 residues. DNA of the CDR3: TGTGCTAGTGGTTTGGAAACAGTCACCGGGGAGCTGTTTTTT. Encoded protein: CASGLETVTGELFF.

V is TRBV5-1 and J is TRBJ2-2, with D possibly being TRBD2 (5 bases). CDR3 length equals 16 residues. Germline V gene lookup returns CDR1 SGHRS and CDR2 YFSETQ. V was cut by 0 bases and J by 0 bases, with 9 bases left in between. As DNA, the CDR3 is TGCGCCAGCAGCTTGGTCCCCGGGACGAACACCGGGGAGCTGTTTTTT. Its translation: CASSLVPGTNTGELFF.

This chain joins TRBV28 and TRBJ2-3; no clear D. The CDR3 is 13 residues long. The germline CDR1 and CDR2 sequences are MDHEN and SYDVKM. V gave up 6 bases and J gave up 0 bases, with 7 bases separating them. CDR3 residues: CASRDSSTDTQYF. The CDR3 DNA follows: TGTGCCAGCAGAGATTCAAGCACAGATACGCAGTATTTT.

This clone showed up just once. The chain combines TRBV10-1 with TRBJ2-6, with 8 nucleotides matching TRBD1. Germline CDR1 reads WNHNN; CDR2 reads SYGVQD (reference sequence). This CDR3 has 18 amino acids. The V gene end was trimmed by 4 bases and the J gene end by 0 bases; junction bases not matched to a gene: 8. The CDR3 protein is CASSGVTGGSSGANVLTF. CDR3 bases: TGCGCCAGCAGTGGTGTTACAGGGGGATCCTCTGGGGCCAACGTCCTGACTTTC.

The V call is TRBV18, the J call TRBJ2-1; maybe TRBD2 (5 bases). Deletions cut 3 bases from V and 6 bases from J, with 15 bases between. The CDR3 runs to 15 residues. In germline, CDR1 is KGHSH, CDR2 LQKENI. CDR3 loop: CASSPIAGAGNEQFF. The CDR3 DNA sequence: TGTGCCAGCTCACCCATTGCAGGTGCGGGCAATGAGCAGTTCTTC.

V and J are TRBV6-6 and TRBJ1-3; the D is unclear. The V end lost 1 base, the J end lost 4 bases, and 11 bases lay between the germline ends. Germline V gene lookup returns CDR1 MNHNY and CDR2 SVGAGI (reference sequence). The CDR3 contains 15 residues. CDR3 region: CASSYFGREGNTIYF. The CDR3 DNA reads TGTGCCAGCAGTTACTTCGGTCGAGAGGGAAACACCATATATTTT.

V is TRBV6-5 and J is TRBJ1-2; D remains unclear. Germline CDR1 reads MNHEY; CDR2 reads SVGAGI. The CDR3 runs 16 residues. V gave up 4 bases and J gave up 0 bases, with 15 bases separating them. Written as DNA, the CDR3 is TGTGCCAGCAGTTCCAACAGAGGGAAGGCTAACTATGGCTACACCTTC. This sequence encodes CASSSNRGKANYGYTF.

This clone was picked up a small number of times. The rearrangement links TRBV6-4 to TRBJ2-1, with D perhaps TRBD1 (5 bases). The CDR3 runs to 14 residues. Germline CDR1 and CDR2: MRHNA and SNTAGT. V lost 5 bases, J lost 9 bases, and 17 bases lay in between. DNA for the CDR3: TGTGCCAGCAGTTCAGGGCTAAGGGTTGGTGAGCAGTTCTTC. Translating it yields CASSSGLRVGEQFF.